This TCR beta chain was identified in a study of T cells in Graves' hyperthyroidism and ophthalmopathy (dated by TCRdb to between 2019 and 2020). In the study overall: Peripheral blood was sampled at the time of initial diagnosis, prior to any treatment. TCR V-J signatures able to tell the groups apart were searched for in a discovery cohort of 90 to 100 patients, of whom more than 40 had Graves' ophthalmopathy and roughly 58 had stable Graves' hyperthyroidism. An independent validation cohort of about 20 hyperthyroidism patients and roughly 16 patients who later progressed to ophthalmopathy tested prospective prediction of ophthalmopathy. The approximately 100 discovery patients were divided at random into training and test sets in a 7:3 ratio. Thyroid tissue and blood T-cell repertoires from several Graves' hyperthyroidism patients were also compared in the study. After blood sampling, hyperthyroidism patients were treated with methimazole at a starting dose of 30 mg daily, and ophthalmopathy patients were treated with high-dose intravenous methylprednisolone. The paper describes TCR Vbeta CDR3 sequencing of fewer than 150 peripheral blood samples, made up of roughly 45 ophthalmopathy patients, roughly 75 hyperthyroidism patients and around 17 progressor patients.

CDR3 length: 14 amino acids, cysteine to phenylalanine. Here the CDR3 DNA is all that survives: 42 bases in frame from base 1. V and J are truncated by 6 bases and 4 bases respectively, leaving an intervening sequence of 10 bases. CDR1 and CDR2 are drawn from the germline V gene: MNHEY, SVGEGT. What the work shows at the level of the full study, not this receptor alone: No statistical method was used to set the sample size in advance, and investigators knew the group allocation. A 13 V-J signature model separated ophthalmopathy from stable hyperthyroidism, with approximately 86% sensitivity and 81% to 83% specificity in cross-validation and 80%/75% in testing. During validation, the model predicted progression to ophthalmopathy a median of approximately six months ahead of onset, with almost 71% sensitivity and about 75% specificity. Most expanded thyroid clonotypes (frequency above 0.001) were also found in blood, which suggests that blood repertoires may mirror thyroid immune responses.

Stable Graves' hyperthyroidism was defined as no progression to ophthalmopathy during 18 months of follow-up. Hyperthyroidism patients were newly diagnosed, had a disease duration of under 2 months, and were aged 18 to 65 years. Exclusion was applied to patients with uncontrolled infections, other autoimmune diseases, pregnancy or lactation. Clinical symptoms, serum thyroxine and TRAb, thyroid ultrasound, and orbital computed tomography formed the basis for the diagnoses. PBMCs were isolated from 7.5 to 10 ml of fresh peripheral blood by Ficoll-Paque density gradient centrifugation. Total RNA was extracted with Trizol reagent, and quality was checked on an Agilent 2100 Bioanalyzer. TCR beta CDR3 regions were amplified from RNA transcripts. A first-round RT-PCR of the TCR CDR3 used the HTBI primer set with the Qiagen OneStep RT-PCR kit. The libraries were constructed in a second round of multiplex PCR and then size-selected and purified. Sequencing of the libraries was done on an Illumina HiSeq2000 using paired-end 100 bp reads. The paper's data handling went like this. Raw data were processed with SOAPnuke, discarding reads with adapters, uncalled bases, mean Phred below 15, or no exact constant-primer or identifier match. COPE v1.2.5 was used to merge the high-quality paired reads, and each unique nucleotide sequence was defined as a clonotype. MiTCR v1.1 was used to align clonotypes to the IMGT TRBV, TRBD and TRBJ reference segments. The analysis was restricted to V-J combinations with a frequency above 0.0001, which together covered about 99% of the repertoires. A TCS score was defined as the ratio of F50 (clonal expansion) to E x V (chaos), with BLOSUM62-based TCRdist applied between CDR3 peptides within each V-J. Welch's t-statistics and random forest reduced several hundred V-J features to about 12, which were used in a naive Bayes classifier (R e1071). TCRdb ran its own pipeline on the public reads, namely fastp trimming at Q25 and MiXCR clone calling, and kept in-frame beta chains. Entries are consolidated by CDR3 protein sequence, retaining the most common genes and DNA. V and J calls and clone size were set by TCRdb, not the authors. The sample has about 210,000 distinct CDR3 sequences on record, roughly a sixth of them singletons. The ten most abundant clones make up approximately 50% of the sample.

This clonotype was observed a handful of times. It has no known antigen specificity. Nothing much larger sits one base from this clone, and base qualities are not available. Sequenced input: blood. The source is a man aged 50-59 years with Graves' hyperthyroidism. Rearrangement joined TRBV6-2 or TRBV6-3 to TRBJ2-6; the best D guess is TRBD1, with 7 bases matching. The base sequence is TGTGCCAGCAGGGAGGGGGCCGGGGCCAACGTCCTGACTTTC. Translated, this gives CASREGAGANVLTF.